This TCR beta chain originates from a study of blood T cells in healthy people across ages. Study-wide results and caveats: Roughly linear declines in TCR beta diversity per million T cells occurred with age.

Every donor contributed about 10 milliliters of peripheral blood by blood draw. On this clonotype: Its antigen remains unknown.

The V gene's germline CDR1 is LNHDA and CDR2 SQIVND (reference sequence). V was clipped by 5 bases and J by 0 bases; unmatched bases: 6. The CDR3 contains 15 residues. A second PCR of roughly 7 to 11 cycles used a sample-barcoded 5' primer and a J-beta primer mix. Tagging of each cDNA molecule was performed by a template-switch adaptor with 12 random nucleotides. Per sample, CDR3-containing paired-end reads numbered at least 2.5 million. TCRdb re-derived calls from the 5' RACE reads in MiXCR, one entry per CDR3 protein. The table has 750,000 to 850,000 distinct CDR3 sequences, roughly 25% seen once. Separately, the same data were catalogued under a study of T cells of mothers and their children.

The sequence was obtained from a boy under 18 in good health. The rearrangement links TRBV19 to TRBJ2-7; TRBD1 matches 8 bases. The specimen sequenced was blood. This chain's CDR3 is CASSVSGGSSYEQYF. Written as DNA, the CDR3 is TGTGCCAGTAGTGTCTCAGGGGGCAGCTCCTACGAGCAGTACTTC.